A selection of T cell receptor beta chains follows, all from one sample in a study of vaccination effects on CD4 cells after COVID-19. Clones were sequenced by immunoSEQ multiplex PCR, and TCRdb holds only the in-frame ones, with some missing. The sample includes under 35,000 clones, roughly 71% seen only once; the top ten take 7% to 9.5%. Antigens for these TCRs are unknown. This specimen was CD4+ T cells from PBMCs cultured with HCoV-NL63 spike peptides, taken after COVID-19 vaccination. The receptors come from a human donor who received a COVID-19 vaccine. The CDR3 runs from the conserved cysteine through the conserved F or W. Fields, in order: J gene, clone size, D gene, V gene, CDR3 DNA, CDR3 protein. The D gene is left open where the match is weak. Not all rows give a size; the values are once, few, many and, for expanded clones, a class.

J gene: TRBJ2-2; clone size: .; D gene: .; V gene: TRBV2; CDR3 DNA: TGTGCCAGCAGACCCCCGGCGGGCGGGCGAGAAACCGGGGAGCTGTTTTTT; CDR3 protein: CASRPPAGGRETGELFF
J gene: TRBJ2-1; clone size: few; D gene: .; V gene: TRBV11-2; CDR3 DNA: TGTGCCAGCAGCTTAGTGTACAATGAGCAGTTCTTC; CDR3 protein: CASSLVYNEQFF
J gene: TRBJ2-3; clone size: .; D gene: .; V gene: TRBV6-5; CDR3 DNA: TGTGCCAGCAACTCACTAGGGAGCACAGATACGCAGTATTTT; CDR3 protein: CASNSLGSTDTQYF
J gene: TRBJ1-1; clone size: .; D gene: .; V gene: TRBV7-9; CDR3 DNA: TGTGCCAGCAGCCCCGTTGAGGGGAGGGAAGCTTTCTTT; CDR3 protein: CASSPVEGREAFF
J gene: TRBJ1-2; clone size: .; D gene: .; V gene: TRBV7-9; CDR3 DNA: TGTGCCAGCAGCTTAATTCCGGCACACTATGGCTACACCTTC; CDR3 protein: CASSLIPAHYGYTF
J gene: TRBJ2-7; clone size: few; D gene: .; V gene: TRBV7-9; CDR3 DNA: TGTGCCAGCAGCCCAGGGGGGGGACTTTTCTACGAGCAGTACTTC; CDR3 protein: CASSPGGGLFYEQYF
J gene: TRBJ2-1; clone size: .; D gene: .; V gene: TRBV5-1; CDR3 DNA: TGCGCCAGCAGCTTGGAAGCGGGCTGGTCAGGGGGGAGTGAGCAGTTCTTC; CDR3 protein: CASSLEAGWSGGSEQFF
J gene: TRBJ2-2; clone size: .; D gene: .; V gene: TRBV5-4; CDR3 DNA: TGTGCCAGCAGCTTGCGAGGGACACTATCTGGGGAGCTGTTTTTT; CDR3 protein: CASSLRGTLSGELFF
J gene: TRBJ2-3; clone size: .; D gene: .; V gene: TRBV10-3; CDR3 DNA: TGTGCCATCAGGGGGGCCGACGGTACGCAGTATTTT; CDR3 protein: CAIRGADGTQYF
J gene: TRBJ2-5; clone size: few; D gene: TRBD2; V gene: TRBV18; CDR3 DNA: TGTGCCAGCTCACCACGACTAGCGACACAAGAGACCCAGTACTTC; CDR3 protein: CASSPRLATQETQYF
J gene: TRBJ2-7; clone size: .; D gene: .; V gene: TRBV27; CDR3 DNA: TGTGCCAGCAGTTCGAACCCGTCCGGCAACGAGCAGTACTTC; CDR3 protein: CASSSNPSGNEQYF
J gene: TRBJ1-1; clone size: .; D gene: .; V gene: TRBV7-9; CDR3 DNA: TGTGCCAGCAGCTTAGTGGGAGGGAACACTGAAGCTTTCTTT; CDR3 protein: CASSLVGGNTEAFF
J gene: TRBJ2-2; clone size: few; D gene: TRBD2; V gene: TRBV10-3; CDR3 DNA: TGTGCCATCAGTGGTAGTCTGTTAGCGGGAGCCACCGGGGAGCTGTTTTTT; CDR3 protein: CAISGSLLAGATGELFF
J gene: TRBJ1-2; clone size: .; D gene: TRBD1; V gene: TRBV6-4; CDR3 DNA: TGTGCCAGCAGTTCTCAGGGGGACCTCTATGGCTACACCTTC; CDR3 protein: CASSSQGDLYGYTF
J gene: TRBJ2-3; clone size: once; D gene: TRBD2; V gene: TRBV3-1/TRBV3-2; CDR3 DNA: TGTGCCAGCAGCCCGACTAGCGGGGGTACAGATACGCAGTATTTT; CDR3 protein: CASSPTSGGTDTQYF
J gene: TRBJ2-7; clone size: .; D gene: .; V gene: TRBV3-1/TRBV3-2; CDR3 DNA: TGTGCCAGCAGCCAAGCTTGGCAGCGATACTCCTACGAGCAGTACTTC; CDR3 protein: CASSQAWQRYSYEQYF
J gene: TRBJ2-3; clone size: .; D gene: TRBD2; V gene: TRBV3-1/TRBV3-2; CDR3 DNA: TGTGCCAGCAGACTAGCGGGAGCAGATACGCAGTATTTT; CDR3 protein: CASRLAGADTQYF
J gene: TRBJ1-2; clone size: .; D gene: .; V gene: TRBV5-5; CDR3 DNA: TGTGCCAGCAGTAATTTGGGCAGGCCTTATGGCTACACCTTC; CDR3 protein: CASSNLGRPYGYTF
J gene: TRBJ1-1; clone size: .; D gene: .; V gene: TRBV6-6; CDR3 DNA: TGTGCCAGCAGTTCCCAACGGACCACTGAAGCTTTCTTT; CDR3 protein: CASSSQRTTEAFF
J gene: TRBJ1-3; clone size: .; D gene: .; V gene: TRBV20-1; CDR3 DNA: TGCAGTGCTTACTTGGACACCATATATTTT; CDR3 protein: CSAYLDTIYF
J gene: TRBJ2-2; clone size: .; D gene: .; V gene: TRBV9; CDR3 DNA: TGTGCCAGCAGCCCTTGGGGCAACACCGGGGAGCTGTTTTTT; CDR3 protein: CASSPWGNTGELFF
J gene: TRBJ1-6; clone size: .; D gene: TRBD1; V gene: TRBV30; CDR3 DNA: TGTGCCTGGAGGTTGGCAGGGGGAAATTCACCCCTCCACTTT; CDR3 protein: CAWRLAGGNSPLHF
J gene: TRBJ1-2; clone size: .; D gene: .; V gene: TRBV5-6; CDR3 DNA: TGTGCCAGCAGCTTCGTTGATGGCTACACCTTC; CDR3 protein: CASSFVDGYTF
J gene: TRBJ2-5; clone size: .; D gene: .; V gene: TRBV14; CDR3 DNA: TGTGCCAGCAGCCAAGATCGGTTGGGGACTTACCAAGAGACCCAGTACTTC; CDR3 protein: CASSQDRLGTYQETQYF
J gene: TRBJ2-1; clone size: .; D gene: TRBD1; V gene: TRBV2; CDR3 DNA: TGTGCCAGCGGCGACTACAGGGGTACCTCCTACAATGAGCAGTTCTTC; CDR3 protein: CASGDYRGTSYNEQFF
J gene: TRBJ1-1; clone size: .; D gene: .; V gene: TRBV6-5; CDR3 DNA: TGTGCCAGCAGTTACTTCCAGGGTATTGATGGCACTGAAGCTTTCTTT; CDR3 protein: CASSYFQGIDGTEAFF
J gene: TRBJ1-2; clone size: .; D gene: .; V gene: TRBV25-1; CDR3 DNA: TGTGCCAGCAAGGGGTTAACTTATGGCTACACCTTC; CDR3 protein: CASKGLTYGYTF
J gene: TRBJ2-5; clone size: .; D gene: TRBD2; V gene: TRBV4-1; CDR3 DNA: TGCGCCAGCAGTCTAGCGGGGGGAATCCAAGAGACCCAGTACTTC; CDR3 protein: CASSLAGGIQETQYF
J gene: TRBJ1-2; clone size: .; D gene: TRBD1; V gene: TRBV3-1/TRBV3-2; CDR3 DNA: TGTGCCAGCAGCCTCGGACAGGGGAACTATGGCTACACCTTC; CDR3 protein: CASSLGQGNYGYTF
J gene: TRBJ1-2; clone size: .; D gene: .; V gene: TRBV11-2; CDR3 DNA: TGTGCCAGCAGTAGAATTAACTATGGCTACACCTTC; CDR3 protein: CASSRINYGYTF
J gene: TRBJ1-2; clone size: .; D gene: .; V gene: TRBV12-3/TRBV12-4; CDR3 DNA: TGTGCCAGTCACACTACAGGGTATGGCTACACCTTC; CDR3 protein: CASHTTGYGYTF
J gene: TRBJ1-6; clone size: medium-sized; D gene: .; V gene: TRBV2; CDR3 DNA: TGTGCCAGCAGTGAAGTCAGGGGATGGAATTCACCCCTCCACTTT; CDR3 protein: CASSEVRGWNSPLHF
J gene: TRBJ1-1; clone size: .; D gene: TRBD1; V gene: TRBV6-6; CDR3 DNA: TGTGCCAGCAGTTACTCGGGACAGGGGGCCACTGAAGCTTTCTTT; CDR3 protein: CASSYSGQGATEAFF
J gene: TRBJ1-1; clone size: few; D gene: .; V gene: TRBV11-2; CDR3 DNA: TGTGCCAGCAGCACCCGGAGCGGGGCGAACACTGAAGCTTTCTTT; CDR3 protein: CASSTRSGANTEAFF
J gene: TRBJ2-7; clone size: .; D gene: TRBD1; V gene: TRBV6-2/TRBV6-3; CDR3 DNA: TGTGCCAGCAGTTCTTGGTGGGACAGGTCCTACGAGCAGTACTTC; CDR3 protein: CASSSWWDRSYEQYF
J gene: TRBJ1-1; clone size: .; D gene: TRBD1; V gene: TRBV18; CDR3 DNA: TGTGCCAGCTCACCGACCCCATTACCGGGACAGGGAGGCACTGAAGCTTTCTTT; CDR3 protein: CASSPTPLPGQGGTEAFF
J gene: TRBJ1-4; clone size: .; D gene: .; V gene: TRBV10-1; CDR3 DNA: TGCGCCAGCAGTGCCAGCGACGCAACTAATGAAAAACTGTTTTTT; CDR3 protein: CASSASDATNEKLFF
J gene: TRBJ1-6; clone size: .; D gene: .; V gene: TRBV27; CDR3 DNA: TGTGCCAGCAGTATACAAGCGGCGGCATCACCCCTCCACTTT; CDR3 protein: CASSIQAAASPLHF
J gene: TRBJ1-1; clone size: .; D gene: .; V gene: TRBV6-5; CDR3 DNA: TGTGCCAGCAGAAGGGACCGCTTGAACACTGAAGCTTTCTTT; CDR3 protein: CASRRDRLNTEAFF
J gene: TRBJ1-5; clone size: .; D gene: .; V gene: TRBV6-1; CDR3 DNA: TGTGCCAGCAGTGAACTTGGGCATCAGCCCCAGCATTTT; CDR3 protein: CASSELGHQPQHF
J gene: TRBJ2-3; clone size: .; D gene: .; V gene: TRBV4-1; CDR3 DNA: TGCGCCACCCGAAGGGGGAGGGCCAGCACAGATACGCAGTATTTT; CDR3 protein: CATRRGRASTDTQYF
J gene: TRBJ2-3; clone size: medium-sized; D gene: TRBD2; V gene: TRBV12-5; CDR3 DNA: TGTGCTAGTGGACTGAGCGGGATTAGCACAGATACGCAGTATTTT; CDR3 protein: CASGLSGISTDTQYF
J gene: TRBJ1-2; clone size: .; D gene: .; V gene: TRBV5-1; CDR3 DNA: TGCGCCAGCAGCAGAGGACCAGCCCCCACTAACTATGGCTACACCTTC; CDR3 protein: CASSRGPAPTNYGYTF
J gene: TRBJ1-5; clone size: .; D gene: TRBD1; V gene: TRBV2; CDR3 DNA: TGTGCCAGCAGTGGGGGACAGCAAATCAATCAGCCCCAGCATTTT; CDR3 protein: CASSGGQQINQPQHF
J gene: TRBJ2-7; clone size: .; D gene: .; V gene: TRBV6-6; CDR3 DNA: TGTGCCAGCAGCGAGGGTTTCTACGAGCAGTACTTC; CDR3 protein: CASSEGFYEQYF
J gene: TRBJ2-5; clone size: few; D gene: .; V gene: TRBV20-1; CDR3 DNA: TGCAGTGCTGGTGTAGTAGGGGGGGAAGAGACCCAGTACTTC; CDR3 protein: CSAGVVGGEETQYF
J gene: TRBJ2-3; clone size: .; D gene: .; V gene: TRBV5-1; CDR3 DNA: TGCGCCAGCAGCTTGGATTGGCTAGCGACCAATACGCAGTATTTT; CDR3 protein: CASSLDWLATNTQYF
J gene: TRBJ2-1; clone size: few; D gene: .; V gene: TRBV29-1; CDR3 DNA: TGCAGCGTTGTCGAGAGGTACAATGAGCAGTTCTTC; CDR3 protein: CSVVERYNEQFF
J gene: TRBJ2-3; clone size: .; D gene: .; V gene: TRBV5-4; CDR3 DNA: TGTGCCAGCAGCTTGGTTTACACAGATACGCAGTATTTT; CDR3 protein: CASSLVYTDTQYF
J gene: TRBJ2-1; clone size: .; D gene: TRBD2; V gene: TRBV29-1; CDR3 DNA: TGCAGCGTTATAGCGGGAGGGCGCTACAATGAGCAGTTCTTC; CDR3 protein: CSVIAGGRYNEQFF
J gene: TRBJ2-5; clone size: few; D gene: TRBD2; V gene: TRBV13; CDR3 DNA: TGTGCCAGCAGCTTCTCTCCGGGACTAGCGGGGGGGGAAGAGACCCAGTACTTC; CDR3 protein: CASSFSPGLAGGEETQYF
J gene: TRBJ1-5; clone size: .; D gene: .; V gene: TRBV2; CDR3 DNA: TGTGCCAGCACGAATGGAGCAGGCTATCAGCCCCAGCATTTT; CDR3 protein: CASTNGAGYQPQHF